The clone carrying this T cell receptor beta chain has more than one count but fewer than ten. Patients aged 18 to 65 had newly diagnosed hyperthyroidism lasting under 2 months. The PBMCs were taken from 10 ml of fresh peripheral blood. The data were obtained in a study of T cells in Graves' hyperthyroidism and ophthalmopathy. The overall study: The initial diagnosis was the point when peripheral blood was collected, ahead of any treatment.

The CDR3 runs 16 residues. Germline V gene data show CDR1 as SGDLS and CDR2 as YYNGEE. The V segment lost 3 bases and the J segment 1 base; nucleotides outside the gene matches: 4. TCR beta CDR3 regions were amplified from RNA transcripts. With the HTBI primer set, the TCR CDR3 went through a first round of RT-PCR. From the multiplex PCR reads, TCRdb called clonotypes with MiXCR, one entry per CDR3 protein. The sample has nearly 750,000 distinct CDR3 sequences, roughly 32% seen once. The origin of this receptor is a middle-aged woman with Graves' hyperthyroidism. The sample taken for sequencing was blood. The chain joins TRBV9 to TRBJ2-5, with 12 bases that match TRBD2. The CDR3 reads CASSGSSGRAQETQYF. The CDR3 nucleotides are TGTGCCAGCAGCGGATCTAGCGGGAGGGCCCAAGAGACCCAGTACTTC.